The rows below give T cell receptor beta chains drawn from one sample of a study of blood T cell repertoires in COVID-19. Method: immunoSEQ multiplex PCR; TCRdb's copy keeps in-frame clones and lacks some. The sample lists around 250,000 clones; about 83% were seen once. The specimen was peripheral blood. The origin of the receptors is a man at least 80 years old with acute or convalescent COVID-19. Each CDR3 is given with its conserved first and last residue. A D gene is named only where the DNA matches it firmly. The listing skips clone size in some rows; elsewhere it reads once, few, many or a size class.

TRBV2	NA	NA	TRBJ1-2	TGTGCCAGCGGGGGCCTGCTAGGTAGCGGCTACACCTTC	CASGGLLGSGYTF
TRBV28	NA	NA	TRBJ1-2	TGTGCTCACATGGGGGACTATGGCTACACTTTC	CAHMGDYGYTF
TRBV6-5	TRBD1	NA	TRBJ2-3	TGTGCCAGTCGGACAGGGGGCACAGATACGCAGTATTTT	CASRTGGTDTQYF
TRBV18	NA	NA	TRBJ2-6	TGTGCCAGCTCACCCGCGGCGGGGGCCAACGTCCTGACTTTC	CASSPAAGANVLTF
TRBV5-4	TRBD1	NA	TRBJ1-3	TGTGCCAGCAGCGCTGGGACAGGGCGGGACACCATATATTTT	CASSAGTGRDTIYF
TRBV28	NA	NA	TRBJ1-5	TGTGCCAGCAGCCTCGACGGGTATAGCAATCAGCCCCAGCATTTT	CASSLDGYSNQPQHF
TRBV27	TRBD2	NA	TRBJ2-1	TGTGCCAGCAGTTTTCAACGGACTAGCGGGAGCTTAAATGAGCAGTTCTTC	CASSFQRTSGSLNEQFF
TRBV28	TRBD2	NA	TRBJ2-7	TGTGCCAGCAGGGCGATGGGACTAGCGGGGAGTCCCTACGAGCAGTACTTC	CASRAMGLAGSPYEQYF
TRBV5-1	NA	few	TRBJ2-3	TGCGCCAGCCACTTTAGCGGTAGCACAGATACGCAGTATTTT	CASHFSGSTDTQYF
TRBV6-2/TRBV6-3	TRBD2	NA	TRBJ2-7	TGTGCCAGCAGTGACCCGGGACTAGCGGGGGTTCTCTCCTACGAGCAGTACTTC	CASSDPGLAGVLSYEQYF